This TCR beta chain is from a study of T cells in Graves' hyperthyroidism and ophthalmopathy. This clonotype was recorded many times. Recently diagnosed hyperthyroidism of less than 2 months' duration affected patients aged 18 to 65. Blood from later-ophthalmopathy patients was taken at first hyperthyroidism diagnosis. The PBMCs were sourced from fresh peripheral blood (approximately 9 ml). The TCR beta CDR3 regions underwent amplification using RNA transcripts as the source. Researchers ran a first-round RT-PCR on the TCR CDR3 using the HTBI primer set. MiXCR, run by TCRdb on the multiplex PCR reads, gives a single entry per CDR3 protein. The repertoire consists of nearly 600,000 distinct CDR3 sequences, with roughly 13% occurring once and the leading ten covering 5.8%. CDR1 SGHVS and CDR2 FQNEAQ come from the germline V gene. Trimming removed 4 bases at V and 7 bases at J, with 17 bases between. The CDR3 contains 14 residues.

Sequenced input: blood. The receptor was isolated from a young woman with Graves' hyperthyroidism that later progressed to Graves' ophthalmopathy. The chain links TRBV7-8 to TRBJ2-7; D not resolved. CDR3 coding DNA: TGTGCCAGCAGCTCTCAAGTTGAGCTTGGAGAGCAGTACTTC. Amino acid sequence: CASSSQVELGEQYF.